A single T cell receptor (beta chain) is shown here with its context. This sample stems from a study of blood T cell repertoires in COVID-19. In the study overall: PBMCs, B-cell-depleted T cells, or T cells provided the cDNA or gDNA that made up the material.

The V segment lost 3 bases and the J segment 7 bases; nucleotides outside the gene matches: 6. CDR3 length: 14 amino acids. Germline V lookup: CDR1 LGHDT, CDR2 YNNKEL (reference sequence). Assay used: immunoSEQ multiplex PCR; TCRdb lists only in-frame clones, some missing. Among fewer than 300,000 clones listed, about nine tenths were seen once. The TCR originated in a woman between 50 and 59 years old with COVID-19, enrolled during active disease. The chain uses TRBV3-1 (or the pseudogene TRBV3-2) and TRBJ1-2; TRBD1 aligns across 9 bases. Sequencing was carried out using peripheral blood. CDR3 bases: TGTGCCAGCAGCCAGGGGACAGGGCCCATTGGCTACACCTTC. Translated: CASSQGTGPIGYTF.